This TCR beta chain was documented in a study of early T cells in non-severe SARS-CoV-2 infection. Individual cDNA molecules were tagged with unique molecular identifiers, the study reported. One entry per CDR3 protein results from TCRdb running MiXCR on the 5' RACE reads. The profile shows approximately 70,000 distinct CDR3 sequences, more than 9.5% of them singletons. The CDR3 consists of 17 residues. Germline assignment: CDR1 SNHLY and CDR2 FYNNEI. V lost 4 bases to trimming and J lost 4 bases, with 19 bases between them. This clonotype was observed a few times. This chain links TRBV2 with TRBJ2-2; the D gene could be TRBD1 or TRBD2 (5 bases each). This sequence originates from an adult who was a healthcare worker with PCR-confirmed SARS-CoV-2 infection or an uninfected control (not recorded which). The specimen comprised whole blood, sampled at baseline. DNA for the CDR3: TGTGCCAGCAGTGTAAACGGGGCTACCAGGAGCACCGGGGAGCTGTTTTTT. Translation gives CASSVNGATRSTGELFF.